The next 11 T cell receptor beta chains were all read from a single sample in a study of shared clonotypes between healthy human individuals. Naive CD8 cells comprised CD45RO-negative, CCR7-positively selected cells, excluding terminally differentiated effector memory CD45RA+ cells. The assay was immunoSEQ multiplex PCR, and TCRdb's table has in-frame clones only and misses some. Seen here are roughly 1,800,000 clones, approximately 94% observed once, and the top ten hold 0.95% to 1.5%. The sequenced material came from naive CD8+ T cells sorted from blood. The receptor set was obtained from a man between 18 and 29 years old in good health.

The J gene is TRBJ2-3, the V gene TRBV29-1; 8 bases map to TRBD2. The CDR3 spans 19 residues. Germline V gene data show CDR1 as SQVTM and CDR2 as ANQGSEA. J gave up 0 bases and V 5 bases, and 19 bases lay outside the gene matches. The CDR3: CSVHRLSAGGRTSTDTQYF. As DNA, the CDR3 is TGCAGCGTTCACCGGCTGAGCGCGGGAGGCAGAACTAGCACAGATACGCAGTATTTT.

V usage is TRBV27 and J usage is TRBJ2-1, with D perhaps matching TRBD1 (6 bases). V was trimmed by 2 bases and J by 0 bases, leaving 8 bases between them. Germline V gene data show CDR1 as MNHEY and CDR2 as SMNVEV (reference sequence). The CDR3 consists of 15 residues. CDR3 sequence (DNA): TGTGCCAGCAGTTTACAGACAGGCTCCTACAATGAGCAGTTCTTC. Its translation is CASSLQTGSYNEQFF.

This chain connects TRBV18 to TRBJ2-2; TRBD2 matches 15 bases. The V segment lost 6 bases and the J segment 3 bases; nucleotides outside the gene matches: 5. The V gene's germline CDR1 is KGHSH and CDR2 LQKENI. CDR3 size: 17 residues. The CDR3 protein is CASSPGLAGGHTGELFF. CDR3 nucleotide sequence: TGTGCCAGCTCGCCGGGACTAGCGGGAGGACACACCGGGGAGCTGTTTTTT.

The chain carries TRBV12-1 and TRBJ1-4. TRBV12-1 is flagged as a pseudogene. The CDR3 runs to 15 residues. The DNA for the CDR3 is TGTGCCAGCAGCCCCTGGGTTCGGAGTAATGAAAAACTGTTTTTT. This gives the protein CASSPWVRSNEKLFF.

The chain recombines TRBV10-3 with TRBJ2-2, with D unclear. The CDR3 spans 15 residues. V was pared by 3 bases and J by 3 bases, with 11 bases between. The germline V gene encodes CDR1 ENHRY and CDR2 SYGVKD. The CDR3 sequence: CAISDPPTHTGELFF. CDR3 DNA sequence: TGTGCCATCAGTGACCCGCCCACGCACACCGGGGAGCTGTTTTTT.

This chain links TRBV2 with TRBJ2-2; D is uncertain. V shed 7 bases and J shed 4 bases, with 4 bases lying between them. The CDR3 totals 11 residues. Looked up from germline, CDR1 is SNHLY and CDR2 is FYNNEI. CDR3 sequence: CASISTGELFF. The CDR3 coding sequence is TGTGCCAGCATTAGCACCGGGGAGCTGTTTTTT.

The chain uses TRBV7-9 and TRBJ1-1; no clear D gene. Germline CDR1 is SEHNR and CDR2 is FQNEAQ (reference sequence). Trimming removed 1 base at V and 0 bases at J, with 9 bases between. This CDR3 region has 15 residues. The CDR3 protein is CASSLDTGMNTEAFF. In DNA, the CDR3 is TGTGCCAGCAGCTTAGATACGGGGATGAACACTGAAGCTTTCTTT. Together with reference TRBV7-9 and TRBJ1-1, the CDR3 gives the full variable domain: DTGVSQNPRHKITKRGQNVTFRCDPISEHNRLYWYRQTLGQGPEFLTYFQNEAQLEKSRLLSDRFSAERPKGSFSTLEIQRTEQGDSAMYLCASSLDTGMNTEAFFGQGTRLTVV.

This chain joins TRBV19 and TRBJ2-2; D may match TRBD1 or TRBD2 (5 bases each). In germline, CDR1 is LNHDA, CDR2 SQIVND (reference sequence). This CDR3 is built from 12 residues. V was clipped by 7 bases and J by 6 bases, with 9 bases between them. CDR3 residues: CASIGAAGELFF. CDR3 bases: TGTGCCAGTATCGGGGCGGCCGGGGAGCTGTTTTTT.

The chain carries TRBV19 and TRBJ2-3; 11 nucleotides match TRBD2. CDR1 and CDR2 (germline): LNHDA, SQIVND (reference sequence). The CDR3 loop spans 16 amino acids. V lost 8 bases to trimming and J lost 2 bases; unmatched junction nucleotides: 9. Written as DNA, the CDR3 is TGTGCCAGTCGGATTGCTAGCGGGGGGTACACAGATACGCAGTATTTT. Its protein is CASRIASGGYTDTQYF.

This rearrangement joins TRBV15 to TRBJ2-1; 12 bases are shared with TRBD2. V was pared by 3 bases and J by 5 bases, with 8 bases of the junction left unmatched. Germline values: CDR1 LNHNV, CDR2 YYDKDF (reference sequence). The CDR3 has 17 amino acids. CDR3: CATSSSYRLAGDNEQFF. The CDR3 DNA reads TGTGCCACCAGCAGCAGCTATAGACTAGCGGGAGACAATGAGCAGTTCTTC.

With regard to this clone: This CDR3 is also generated by other DNA sequences in the sample. This rearrangement joins TRBV5-4 to TRBJ1-6; tentatively, D is TRBD1 (5 bases). CDR1 SGHNT and CDR2 YYREEE come from the germline V gene (reference sequence). The V end lost 0 bases, the J end lost 4 bases, and 5 bases lay between the germline ends. This CDR3 spans 14 amino acids. Here the CDR3 reads CASSLEGYNSPLHF. The DNA of the CDR3 is TGTGCCAGCAGCTTGGAGGGGTATAATTCACCCCTCCACTTT.